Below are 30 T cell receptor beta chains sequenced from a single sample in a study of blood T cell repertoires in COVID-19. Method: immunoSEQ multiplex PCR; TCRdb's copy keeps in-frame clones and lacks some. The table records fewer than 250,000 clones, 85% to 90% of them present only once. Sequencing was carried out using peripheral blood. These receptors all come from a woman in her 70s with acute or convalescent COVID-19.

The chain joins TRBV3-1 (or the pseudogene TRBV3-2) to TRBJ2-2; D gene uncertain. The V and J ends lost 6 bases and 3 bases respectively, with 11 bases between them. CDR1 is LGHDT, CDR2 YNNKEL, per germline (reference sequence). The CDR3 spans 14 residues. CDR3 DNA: TGTGCCAGCAGTCGGGTCTCCGACACCGGGGAGCTGTTTTTT. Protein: CASSRVSDTGELFF.

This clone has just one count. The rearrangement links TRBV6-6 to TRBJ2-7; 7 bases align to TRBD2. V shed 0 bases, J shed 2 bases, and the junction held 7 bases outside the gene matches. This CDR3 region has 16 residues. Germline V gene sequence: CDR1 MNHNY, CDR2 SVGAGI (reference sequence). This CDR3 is CASSYSGRGSTYEQYF. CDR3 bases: TGTGCCAGCAGTTACTCGGGGCGGGGGTCCACCTACGAGCAGTACTTC.

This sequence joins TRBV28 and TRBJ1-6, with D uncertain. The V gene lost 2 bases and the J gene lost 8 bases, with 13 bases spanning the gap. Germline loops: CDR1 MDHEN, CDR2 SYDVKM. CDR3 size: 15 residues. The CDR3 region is CASSLPQAKYSPLHF. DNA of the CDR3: TGTGCCAGCAGTTTACCCCAAGCCAAGTATTCACCCCTCCACTTT.

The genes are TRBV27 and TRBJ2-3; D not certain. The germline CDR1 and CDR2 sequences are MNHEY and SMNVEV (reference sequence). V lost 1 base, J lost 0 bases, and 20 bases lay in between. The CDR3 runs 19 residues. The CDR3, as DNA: TGTGCCAGCAGTTTATACGCCCCCGGAACAGCTATTAGCACAGATACGCAGTATTTT. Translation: CASSLYAPGTAISTDTQYF.

CDR3 nucleotide sequence: TGTGCCAGCAGCTTATATCAAACAGGGGTGGGCACTGAAGCTTTCTTT. Translating it yields CASSLYQTGVGTEAFF. The chain has TRBV7-2 and TRBJ1-1; the match to TRBD1 covers 7 bases. Trimming cost V 2 bases and J 4 bases; bases outside gene matches: 10. The CDR3 runs to 16 residues. Germline loops: CDR1 SGHTA, CDR2 FQGNSA.

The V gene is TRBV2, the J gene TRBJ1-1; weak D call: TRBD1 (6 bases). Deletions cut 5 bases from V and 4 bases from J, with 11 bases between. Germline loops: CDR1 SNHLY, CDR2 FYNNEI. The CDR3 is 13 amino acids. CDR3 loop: CASSYRVGTEAFF. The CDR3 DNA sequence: TGTGCCAGCAGTTACAGGGTTGGCACTGAAGCTTTCTTT.

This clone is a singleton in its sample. CDR3 in DNA: TGTGCCAGCACTAACGGACAGATGAACACTGAAGCTTTCTTT. Its protein is CASTNGQMNTEAFF. The V call is TRBV6-1, the J call TRBJ1-1, with D possibly matching TRBD1 (6 bases). The CDR3 totals 14 residues. From germline, CDR1 is MNHNS and CDR2 SASEGT. V lost 7 bases and J 0 bases, leaving 12 bases between the germline ends.

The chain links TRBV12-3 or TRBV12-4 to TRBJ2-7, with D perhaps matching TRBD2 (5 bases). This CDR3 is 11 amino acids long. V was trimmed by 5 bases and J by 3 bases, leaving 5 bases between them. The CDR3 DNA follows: TGTGCCAGCAGTCGGGGCTACGAGCAGTACTTC. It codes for CASSRGYEQYF.

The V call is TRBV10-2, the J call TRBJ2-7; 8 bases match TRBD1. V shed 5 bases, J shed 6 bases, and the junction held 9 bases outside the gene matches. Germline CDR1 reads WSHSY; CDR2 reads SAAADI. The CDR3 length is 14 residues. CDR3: CASSPRQGPTEQYF. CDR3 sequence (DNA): TGCGCCAGCAGTCCACGACAGGGGCCGACCGAGCAGTACTTC.

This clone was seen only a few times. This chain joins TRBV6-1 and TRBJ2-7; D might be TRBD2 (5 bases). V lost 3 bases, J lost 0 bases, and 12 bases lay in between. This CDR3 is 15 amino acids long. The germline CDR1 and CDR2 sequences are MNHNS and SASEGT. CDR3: CASSEPRRSSYEQYF. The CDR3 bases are TGTGCCAGCAGTGAGCCCAGGAGGAGCTCCTACGAGCAGTACTTC.

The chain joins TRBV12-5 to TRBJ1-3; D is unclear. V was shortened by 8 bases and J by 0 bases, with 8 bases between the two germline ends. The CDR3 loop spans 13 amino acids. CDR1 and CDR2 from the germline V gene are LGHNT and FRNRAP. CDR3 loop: CASRESSGNTIYF. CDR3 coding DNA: TGTGCTAGTAGGGAGAGCTCTGGAAACACCATATATTTT. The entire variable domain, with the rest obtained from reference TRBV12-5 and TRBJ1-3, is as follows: DARVTQTPRHKVTEMGQEVTMRCQPILGHNTVFWYRQTMMQGLELLAYFRNRAPLDDSGMPKDRFSAEMPDATLATLKIQPSEPRDSAVYFCASRESSGNTIYFGEGSWLTVV.

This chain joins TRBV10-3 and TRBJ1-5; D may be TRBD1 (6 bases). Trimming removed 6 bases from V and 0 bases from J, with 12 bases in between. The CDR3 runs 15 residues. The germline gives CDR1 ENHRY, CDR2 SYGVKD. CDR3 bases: TGTGCCATCAGCGATACAGGGCTTAGCAATCAGCCCCAGCATTTT. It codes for CAISDTGLSNQPQHF.

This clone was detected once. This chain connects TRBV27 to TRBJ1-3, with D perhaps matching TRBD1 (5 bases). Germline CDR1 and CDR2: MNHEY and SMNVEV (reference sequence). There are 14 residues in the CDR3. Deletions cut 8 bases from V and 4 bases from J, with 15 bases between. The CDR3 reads CASGEGLWGNTIYF. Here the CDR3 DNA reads TGTGCCAGCGGGGAGGGACTGTGGGGAAACACCATATATTTT.

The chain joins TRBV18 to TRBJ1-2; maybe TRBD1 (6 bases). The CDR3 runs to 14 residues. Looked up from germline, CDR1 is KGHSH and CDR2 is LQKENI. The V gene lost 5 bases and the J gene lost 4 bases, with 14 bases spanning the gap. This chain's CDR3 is CASSWDNKPYGYTF. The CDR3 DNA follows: TGTGCCAGCTCATGGGACAATAAACCCTATGGCTACACCTTC.

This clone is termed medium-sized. Written as DNA, the CDR3 is TGTGCCAGCAGCTTACTAGCGGGAGTCGGAGATACGCAGTATTTT. Amino acids: CASSLLAGVGDTQYF. The chain joins TRBV7-3 to TRBJ2-3; 10 bases map to TRBD2. This CDR3 region has 15 residues. Germline CDR1 SGHTA, CDR2 FQGTGA. The junction had 4 bases not matched to a gene; V was cut back by 2 bases and J by 5 bases.

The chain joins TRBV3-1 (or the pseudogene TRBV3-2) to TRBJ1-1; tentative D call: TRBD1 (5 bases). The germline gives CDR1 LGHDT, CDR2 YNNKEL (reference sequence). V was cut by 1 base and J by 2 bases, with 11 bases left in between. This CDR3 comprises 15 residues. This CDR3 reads CASSQGGGINTEAFF. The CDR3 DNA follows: TGTGCCAGCAGCCAAGGGGGGGGAATAAACACTGAAGCTTTCTTT.

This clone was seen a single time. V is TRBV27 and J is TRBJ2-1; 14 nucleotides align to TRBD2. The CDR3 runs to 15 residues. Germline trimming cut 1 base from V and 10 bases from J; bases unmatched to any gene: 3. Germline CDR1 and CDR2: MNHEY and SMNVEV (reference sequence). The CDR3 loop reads CASSLYGLAGGEQFF. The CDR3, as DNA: TGTGCCAGCAGTTTATATGGACTAGCGGGAGGCGAGCAGTTCTTC.

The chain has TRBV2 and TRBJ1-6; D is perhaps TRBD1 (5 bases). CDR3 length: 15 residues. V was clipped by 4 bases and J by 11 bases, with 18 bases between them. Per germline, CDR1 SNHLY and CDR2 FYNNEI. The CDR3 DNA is TGTGCCAGCAGTGTCCTTGAGGCAGGGCTGGCACCCCTCCACTTT. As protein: CASSVLEAGLAPLHF.

CDR3 sequence (DNA): TGTGCCAGCAGCTACGGGGAGCGGGAGGTCTACGAGCAGTACTTC. Protein product: CASSYGEREVYEQYF. The chain links TRBV7-2 to TRBJ2-7, with 9 bases aligning to TRBD2. Germline V gene data show CDR1 as SGHTA and CDR2 as FQGNSA. J lost 3 bases, V lost 4 bases, and 7 bases had no gene match. CDR3 length: 15 residues.

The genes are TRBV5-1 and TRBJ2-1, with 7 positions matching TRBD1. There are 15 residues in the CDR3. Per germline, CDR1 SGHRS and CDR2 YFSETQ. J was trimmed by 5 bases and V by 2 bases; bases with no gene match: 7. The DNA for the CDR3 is TGCGCCAGCAGCTTTTTACAGGGGATAAACAATGAGCAGTTCTTC. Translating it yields CASSFLQGINNEQFF.

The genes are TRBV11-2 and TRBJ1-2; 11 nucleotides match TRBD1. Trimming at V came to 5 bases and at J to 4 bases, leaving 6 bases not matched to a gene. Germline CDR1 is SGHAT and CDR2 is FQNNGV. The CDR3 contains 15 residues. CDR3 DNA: TGTGCCAGCAGCCTGGGACAGGGGGTGGGCTATGGCTACACCTTC. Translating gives CASSLGQGVGYGYTF.

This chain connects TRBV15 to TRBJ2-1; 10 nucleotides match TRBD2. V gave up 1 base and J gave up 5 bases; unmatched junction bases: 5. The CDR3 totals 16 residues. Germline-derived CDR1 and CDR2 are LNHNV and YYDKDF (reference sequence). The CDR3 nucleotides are TGTGCCACCAGCAGAGGGCCTAGCGGGAGACACAATGAGCAGTTCTTC. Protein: CATSRGPSGRHNEQFF. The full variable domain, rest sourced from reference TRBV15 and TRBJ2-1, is DAMVIQNPRYQVTQFGKPVTLSCSQTLNHNVMYWYQQKSSQAPKLLFHYYDKDFNNEADTPDNFQSRRPNTSFCFLDIRSPGLGDTAMYLCATSRGPSGRHNEQFFGPGTRLTVL.

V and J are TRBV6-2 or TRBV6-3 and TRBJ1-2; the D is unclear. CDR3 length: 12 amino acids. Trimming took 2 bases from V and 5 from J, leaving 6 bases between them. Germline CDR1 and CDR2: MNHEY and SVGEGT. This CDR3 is CASSYGLYGYTF. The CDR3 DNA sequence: TGTGCCAGCAGTTACGGGCTATATGGCTACACCTTC.

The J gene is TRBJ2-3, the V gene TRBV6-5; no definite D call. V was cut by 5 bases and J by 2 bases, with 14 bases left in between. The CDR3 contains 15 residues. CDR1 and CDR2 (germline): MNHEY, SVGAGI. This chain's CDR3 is CASSSSPSHTDTQYF. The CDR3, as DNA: TGTGCCAGCAGTAGTAGCCCTTCCCACACAGATACGCAGTATTTT.

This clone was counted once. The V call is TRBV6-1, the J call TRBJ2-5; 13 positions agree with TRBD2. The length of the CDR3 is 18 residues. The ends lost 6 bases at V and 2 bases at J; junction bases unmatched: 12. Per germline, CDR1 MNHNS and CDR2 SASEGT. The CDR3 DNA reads TGTGCCAGCAGCGAAACGAGACTAGCGGGAGGCCGTCAAGAGACCCAGTACTTC. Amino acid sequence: CASSETRLAGGRQETQYF.

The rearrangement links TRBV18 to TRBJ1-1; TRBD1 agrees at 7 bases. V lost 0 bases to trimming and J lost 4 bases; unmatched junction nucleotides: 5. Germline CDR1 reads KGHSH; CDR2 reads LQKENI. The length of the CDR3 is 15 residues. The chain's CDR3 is CASSPPTGRTTEAFF. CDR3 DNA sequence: TGTGCCAGCTCACCACCGACAGGGAGGACCACTGAAGCTTTCTTT.

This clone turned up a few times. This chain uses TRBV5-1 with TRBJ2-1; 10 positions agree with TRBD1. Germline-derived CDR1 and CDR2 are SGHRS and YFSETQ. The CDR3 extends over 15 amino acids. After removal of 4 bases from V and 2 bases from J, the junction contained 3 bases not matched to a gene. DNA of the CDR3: TGCGCCAGCAGCCTGGGACAGGGGACCTACAATGAGCAGTTCTTC. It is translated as CASSLGQGTYNEQFF.

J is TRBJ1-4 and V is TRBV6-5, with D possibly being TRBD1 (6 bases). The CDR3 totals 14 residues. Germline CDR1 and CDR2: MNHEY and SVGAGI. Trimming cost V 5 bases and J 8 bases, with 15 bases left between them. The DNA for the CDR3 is TGTGCCAGCAGTCGAAGGACAGTAGGCGAAAAACTGTTTTTT. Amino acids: CASSRRTVGEKLFF.

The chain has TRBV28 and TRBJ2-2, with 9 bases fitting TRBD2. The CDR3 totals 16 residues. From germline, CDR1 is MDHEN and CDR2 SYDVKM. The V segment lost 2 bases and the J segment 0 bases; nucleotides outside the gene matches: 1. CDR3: CASSLAGGANTGELFF. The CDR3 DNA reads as TGTGCCAGCAGTTTAGCGGGAGGGGCGAACACCGGGGAGCTGTTTTTT. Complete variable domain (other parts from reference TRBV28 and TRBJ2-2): DVKVTQSSRYLVKRTGEKVFLECVQDMDHENMFWYRQDPGLGLRLIYFSYDVKMKEKGDIPEGYSVSREKKERFSLILESASTNQTSMYLCASSLAGGANTGELFFGEGSRLTVL.

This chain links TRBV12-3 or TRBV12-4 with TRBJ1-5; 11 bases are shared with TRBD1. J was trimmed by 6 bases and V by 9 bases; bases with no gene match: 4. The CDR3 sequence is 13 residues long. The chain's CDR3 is CASLGQGAQPQHF. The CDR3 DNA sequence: TGTGCCAGTCTCGGACAGGGGGCTCAGCCCCAGCATTTT.